This T cell receptor beta chain was documented in a study of blood T cell repertoires in COVID-19. Background on the study: PBMCs, B-cell-depleted T cells, or T cells were the source of the cDNA or gDNA that made up the material.

In the study's own analysis: The authors estimated nucleated cell counts from reference gene primer amplification. TCRdb's table, derived via immunoSEQ multiplex PCR, lists solely in-frame clones and lacks some. V and J calls and clone size are copied from that table; D and trimming were computed from the DNA. The sample has about 220,000 clones, around 89% seen once. The source material was PBMCs or T cells enriched from blood (not recorded which). The source is a man aged 25 to 40 who had been exposed to COVID-19.

The CDR3 nucleotides read TGTGCCAGCAGCTTAGTAGCGGGAGAACTCACAGATACGCAGTATTTT. Translating gives CASSLVAGELTDTQYF. The chain couples TRBV7-6 to TRBJ2-3, with 9 bases fitting TRBD2. This CDR3 has 16 residues. Germline CDR1 SGHVS, CDR2 FNYEAQ. V lost 1 base to trimming and J lost 2 bases; unmatched junction nucleotides: 4.